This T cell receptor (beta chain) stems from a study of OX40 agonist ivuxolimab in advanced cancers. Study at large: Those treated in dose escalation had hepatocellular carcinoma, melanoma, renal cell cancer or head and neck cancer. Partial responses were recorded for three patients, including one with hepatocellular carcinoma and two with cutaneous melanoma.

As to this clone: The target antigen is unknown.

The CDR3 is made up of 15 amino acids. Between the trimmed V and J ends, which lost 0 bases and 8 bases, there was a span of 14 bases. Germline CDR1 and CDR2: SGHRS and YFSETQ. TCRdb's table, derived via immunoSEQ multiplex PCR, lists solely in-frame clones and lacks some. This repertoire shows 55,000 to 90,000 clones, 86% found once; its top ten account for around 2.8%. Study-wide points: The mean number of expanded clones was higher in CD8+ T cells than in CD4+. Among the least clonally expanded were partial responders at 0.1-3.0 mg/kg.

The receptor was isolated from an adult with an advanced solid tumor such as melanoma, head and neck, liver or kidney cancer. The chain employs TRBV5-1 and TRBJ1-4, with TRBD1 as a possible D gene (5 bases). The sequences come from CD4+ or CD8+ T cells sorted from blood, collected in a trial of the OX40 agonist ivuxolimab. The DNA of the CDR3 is TGCGCCAGCAGCTTGGCCGCAGGGACGGCCGAAAAACTGTTTTTT. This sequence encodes CASSLAAGTAEKLFF. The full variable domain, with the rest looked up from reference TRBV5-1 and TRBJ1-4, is KAGVTQTPRYLIKTRGQQVTLSCSPISGHRSVSWYQQTPGQGLQFLFEYFSETQRNKGNFPGRFSGRQFSNSRSEMNVSTLELGDSALYLCASSLAAGTAEKLFFGSGTQLSVL.